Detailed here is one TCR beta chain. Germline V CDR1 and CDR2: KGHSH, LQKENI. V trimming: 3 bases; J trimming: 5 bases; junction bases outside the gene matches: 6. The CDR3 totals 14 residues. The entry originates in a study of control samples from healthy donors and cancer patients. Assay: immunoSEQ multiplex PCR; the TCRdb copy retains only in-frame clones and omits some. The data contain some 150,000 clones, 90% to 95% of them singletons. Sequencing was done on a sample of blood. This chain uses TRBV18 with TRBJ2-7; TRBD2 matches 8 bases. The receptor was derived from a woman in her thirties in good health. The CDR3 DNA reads TGTGCCAGCTCACCTCGCAGCGGGAGCCACGAGCAGTACTTC. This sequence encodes CASSPRSGSHEQYF.